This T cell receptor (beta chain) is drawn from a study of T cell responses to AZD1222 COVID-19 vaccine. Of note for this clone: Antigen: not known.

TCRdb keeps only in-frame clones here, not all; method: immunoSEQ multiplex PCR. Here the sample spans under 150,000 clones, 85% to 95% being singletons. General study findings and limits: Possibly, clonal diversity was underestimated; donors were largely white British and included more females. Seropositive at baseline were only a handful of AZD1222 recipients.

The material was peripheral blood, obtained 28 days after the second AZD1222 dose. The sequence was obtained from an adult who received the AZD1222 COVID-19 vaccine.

The CDR3 nucleotides are TGTGCCAGCAGCTTGTCGGGGGCGCGGGGGACTGAAGCTTTCTTT. This translates into CASSLSGARGTEAFF. This chain connects TRBV5-6 to TRBJ1-1; perhaps TRBD1 as D (6 bases). This CDR3 region has 15 residues. Germline values: CDR1 SGHDT, CDR2 YYEEEE. Trimming pared 1 base from V and 5 bases from J, leaving 15 bases between.